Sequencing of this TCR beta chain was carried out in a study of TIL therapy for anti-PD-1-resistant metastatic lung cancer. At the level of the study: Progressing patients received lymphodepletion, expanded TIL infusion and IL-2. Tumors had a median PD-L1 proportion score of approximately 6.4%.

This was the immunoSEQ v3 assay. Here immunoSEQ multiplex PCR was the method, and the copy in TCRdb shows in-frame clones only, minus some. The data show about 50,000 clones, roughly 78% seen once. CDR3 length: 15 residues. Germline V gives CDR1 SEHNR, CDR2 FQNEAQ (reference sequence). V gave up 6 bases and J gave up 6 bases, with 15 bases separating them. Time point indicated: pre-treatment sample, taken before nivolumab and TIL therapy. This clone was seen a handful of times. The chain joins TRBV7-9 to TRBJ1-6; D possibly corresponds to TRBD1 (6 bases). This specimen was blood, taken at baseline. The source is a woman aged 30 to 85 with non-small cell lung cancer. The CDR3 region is CASSWVQGTNSPLHF. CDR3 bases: TGTGCCAGCAGTTGGGTACAGGGTACTAATTCACCCCTCCACTTT.